Below are 22 T cell receptor beta chains sequenced from a single sample in a study of OX40 agonist ivuxolimab in advanced cancers. The assay was immunoSEQ multiplex PCR, and TCRdb's table has in-frame clones only and misses some. The data show 100,000 or so clones, more than 85% seen once. Sample: CD4+ or CD8+ T cells sorted from blood, taken in a trial of the OX40 agonist ivuxolimab. The source is an adult with an advanced solid tumor such as melanoma, head and neck, liver or kidney cancer.

The genes are TRBV21-1 and TRBJ1-5. TRBV21-1 is annotated as a pseudogene. The CDR3 extends over 13 amino acids. The CDR3 here is CASSKEAAQPQHF. Written as DNA, the CDR3 is TGTGCCAGCAGCAAAGAAGCGGCCCAGCCCCAGCATTTT.

The CDR3: CASSYSDNQPQHF. CDR3 bases: TGTGCCAGCAGTTACTCGGACAATCAGCCCCAGCATTTT. This chain links TRBV6-5 with TRBJ1-5; no definite D call. The germline V and J ends were trimmed by 0 bases and 3 bases, with 3 bases remaining between them. CDR3 length equals 13 residues. Per germline, CDR1 MNHEY and CDR2 SVGAGI.

The V gene is TRBV14, the J gene TRBJ2-7, with TRBD1 matching over 8 bases. After removal of 5 bases from V and 6 bases from J, the junction contained 6 bases not matched to a gene. Germline V gives CDR1 SGHDN, CDR2 FVKESK. CDR3 length: 13 residues. CDR3 DNA: TGTGCCAGCAGCATACAGGGGGTCTCCGAGCAGTACTTC. Translation: CASSIQGVSEQYF. The entire variable domain, with the rest obtained from reference TRBV14 and TRBJ2-7, is as follows: EAGVTQFPSHSVIEKGQTVTLRCDPISGHDNLYWYRRVMGKEIKFLLHFVKESKQDESGMPNNRFLAERTGGTYSTLKVQPAELEDSGVYFCASSIQGVSEQYFGPGTRLTVT.

This chain joins TRBV5-6 and TRBJ2-3; D remains unclear. The CDR3 totals 16 residues. Trimming stripped 1 base from V and 2 bases from J, with 14 bases between. In germline, CDR1 is SGHDT, CDR2 YYEEEE. The CDR3 region is CASSLYFLDSTDTQYF. The CDR3 region has the DNA TGTGCCAGCAGCTTGTATTTTCTGGATTCCACAGATACGCAGTATTTT.

The chain carries TRBV2 and TRBJ1-1; D call uncertain. The CDR3 totals 11 residues. Germline lookup yields CDR1 SNHLY and CDR2 FYNNEI. Trimming removed 3 bases at V and 6 bases at J, with 5 bases between. CDR3 protein: CASSDVPEAFF. DNA for the CDR3: TGTGCCAGCAGTGACGTCCCTGAAGCTTTCTTT.

The chain is built from TRBV2 and TRBJ2-5, with 7 positions matching TRBD1. CDR1 SNHLY and CDR2 FYNNEI come from the germline V gene. J lost 0 bases, V lost 10 bases, and 8 bases had no gene match. The CDR3 has 14 residues. The CDR3 loop reads CAIDHRGDQETQYF. CDR3 DNA: TGTGCCATCGACCACAGGGGAGACCAAGAGACCCAGTACTTC.

This chain uses TRBV19 with TRBJ2-7, with 7 bases matching TRBD2. The germline V gene encodes CDR1 LNHDA and CDR2 SQIVND (reference sequence). Unmatched junction bases numbered 3, after V lost 1 base and J lost 0 bases. This CDR3 is built from 15 residues. The CDR3 nucleotides read TGTGCCAGTAGTATAGGGGGGGGAACCTCCTACGAGCAGTACTTC. Translating it yields CASSIGGGTSYEQYF.

This chain links TRBV9 with TRBJ1-1, with a possible D match to TRBD1 (5 bases). The CDR3 loop spans 14 amino acids. Between the trimmed V and J ends, which lost 2 bases and 0 bases, there was a span of 8 bases. Germline-derived CDR1 and CDR2 are SGDLS and YYNGEE. The CDR3 DNA is TGTGCCAGCAGCGTTGACAGTATGAACACTGAAGCTTTCTTT. Amino acids: CASSVDSMNTEAFF.

The V call is TRBV11-2, the J call TRBJ1-1, with 8 bases aligning to TRBD1. V gave up 3 bases and J gave up 10 bases; unmatched junction bases: 7. The CDR3 has 13 amino acids. Germline loops: CDR1 SGHAT, CDR2 FQNNGV. The CDR3 protein is CASSFGTGGGAFF. The CDR3 bases are TGTGCCAGCAGCTTTGGGACAGGCGGTGGAGCTTTCTTT.

The chain combines TRBV6-6 with TRBJ1-2; D may be TRBD1 (6 bases). CDR1 is MNHNY, CDR2 SVGAGI, per germline (reference sequence). Trimming removed 2 bases at V and 8 bases at J, with 9 bases between. This CDR3 comprises 12 residues. The CDR3 DNA reads as TGTGCCAGCAGTTACGGGACAAGCGGCTACACCTTC. This translates into CASSYGTSGYTF.

This clone occurred a few times. The chain is built from TRBV2 and TRBJ2-1; TRBD1 matches 7 bases. From germline, CDR1 is SNHLY and CDR2 FYNNEI. The CDR3 runs 16 residues. Trimming cost V 6 bases and J 0 bases; bases outside gene matches: 8. In DNA, the CDR3 is TGTGCCAGCAGCGACGGAGACAGGGACTCCTACAATGAGCAGTTCTTC. Protein sequence: CASSDGDRDSYNEQFF.

This sequence joins TRBV2 and TRBJ2-5; 13 bases agree with TRBD2. CDR3 length: 14 residues. Per the germline V gene, CDR1 is SNHLY and CDR2 is FYNNEI. V dropped 8 bases and J dropped 5; count of bases not matched to a gene: 5. CDR3 nucleotide sequence: TGTGCCAGCGAAGGACTAGCGGGGGTGGAGACCCAGTACTTC. As protein: CASEGLAGVETQYF.

CDR3 DNA: TGTGCCAGCAGTTTGTACAGGGGGCTGTTGGGCGAGCAGTACTTC. Its translation is CASSLYRGLLGEQYF. The chain uses TRBV27 and TRBJ2-7; the match to TRBD1 covers 9 bases. Germline V gene lookup returns CDR1 MNHEY and CDR2 SMNVEV (reference sequence). The CDR3 runs 15 residues. Trimming removed 3 bases from V and 6 bases from J; junction bases left unmatched: 9.

This sequence joins TRBV5-1 and TRBJ1-2, with D possibly being TRBD1 (5 bases). The CDR3 totals 14 residues. V lost 3 bases, J lost 7 bases, and 16 bases lay in between. Germline V gene sequence: CDR1 SGHRS, CDR2 YFSETQ. The chain's CDR3 is CASSSGVGAPGYTF. The CDR3 DNA reads TGCGCCAGCAGCTCCGGCGTAGGGGCGCCTGGCTACACCTTC.

The chain has TRBV14 and TRBJ2-3; D is undetermined. From germline, CDR1 is SGHDN and CDR2 FVKESK. This CDR3 has 14 residues. Deletions cut 0 bases from V and 4 bases from J, with 8 bases between. The DNA for the CDR3 is TGTGCCAGCAGCCAAGATGAGTTGGCAGATACGCAGTATTTT. Its translation is CASSQDELADTQYF.

This chain uses TRBV4-1 with TRBJ2-2; D is undetermined. Trimming pared 0 bases from V and 4 bases from J, leaving 6 bases between. The germline V gene has CDR1 MGHRA and CDR2 YSYEKL. The CDR3 consists of 14 residues. CDR3 nucleotide sequence: TGCGCCAGCAGCCAAGATCTCCTCACCGGGGAGCTGTTTTTT. Translation gives CASSQDLLTGELFF.

The V gene is TRBV13, the J gene TRBJ2-4; 9 bases align to TRBD2. Germline-derived CDR1 and CDR2 are PRHDT and FYEKMQ (reference sequence). The CDR3 is made up of 17 amino acids. J lost 6 bases, V lost 4 bases, and 13 bases had no gene match. The DNA of the CDR3 is TGTGCCAGCAGCTCCCGACTAGCGGACGGAGGGGGAAACATTCAGTACTTC. Residues: CASSSRLADGGGNIQYF.

The chain joins TRBV4-1 to TRBJ1-4, with a tentative D call TRBD1 (5 bases). CDR1 is MGHRA and CDR2 is YSYEKL in the germline V gene. Trimming pared 0 bases from V and 8 bases from J, leaving 16 bases between. The CDR3 spans 16 residues. The CDR3 sequence is CASSQDVTRQKEKLFF. For the CDR3, the DNA is TGCGCCAGCAGCCAAGACGTAACAAGACAGAAGGAAAAACTGTTTTTT.

This chain connects TRBV6-5 to TRBJ1-2; 7 bases fit TRBD1. Trimming at V came to 5 bases and at J to 5 bases, leaving 11 bases not matched to a gene. This CDR3 has 15 residues. The germline V gene encodes CDR1 MNHEY and CDR2 SVGAGI. The DNA for the CDR3 is TGTGCCAGCAGTCATCGGGACAGTCACGTTTATGGCTACACCTTC. It is translated as CASSHRDSHVYGYTF.

The V call is TRBV11-2, the J call TRBJ1-1; TRBD1 matches 7 bases. The CDR3 has 15 amino acids. In germline, CDR1 is SGHAT, CDR2 FQNNGV. V was pared by 1 base and J by 12 bases, with 14 bases of the junction left unmatched. This CDR3 is CASSLVSDRSGVPFF. The CDR3 region has the DNA TGTGCCAGCAGCTTAGTGTCGGACAGGTCAGGGGTACCTTTCTTT.

This rearrangement joins TRBV5-6 to TRBJ1-1; a possible D gene is TRBD1 (6 bases). CDR3 length: 13 amino acids. Trimming shortened V by 2 bases and J by 8 bases, and 13 bases separated the two germline ends. CDR1 is SGHDT and CDR2 is YYEEEE in the germline V gene. Here the CDR3 DNA reads TGTGCCAGCAGCTTTCCTCGGACAGCCGAAGCTTTCTTT. It encodes CASSFPRTAEAFF.

This rearrangement joins TRBV19 to TRBJ1-4, with TRBD1 as a possible D gene (5 bases). V was trimmed by 5 bases and J by 3 bases, leaving 10 bases between them. Germline loops: CDR1 LNHDA, CDR2 SQIVND (reference sequence). The CDR3 has 14 residues. The CDR3 coding sequence is TGTGCCAGTAGTCTTCAGGGATCTAATGAAAAACTGTTTTTT. Amino acids: CASSLQGSNEKLFF.